This T cell receptor beta chain appears in the sequencing data of a study of shared clonotypes between healthy human individuals (TCRdb year 2020). Concerning the study at large: A few men and a couple of women, aged 18 to 49 years, made up the cohort. Between about 0.94 and 8.9 billion PBMCs per donor were obtained by leukapheresis. To estimate repertoire size and how much clonotype sharing occurs between individuals, the study deeply sequenced the blood TCR repertoires of about five healthy adults. To increase sequencing depth and limit assay-specific biases, different laboratories used diverse techniques to prepare libraries and sequence TCR repertoires. Per donor, three plates each were used for CD4 naive and CD4 memory, two for CD8 naive, and one for CD8 memory.

The donors were healthy, HIV-negative adults with no recently reported acute infections or vaccinations. Only Caucasian adults living in Nashville, Tennessee, USA were represented among the donors. CD8 memory samples combined magnetically selected CD45RO+ cells with CCR7-negative CD45RA+ effector memory (TemRA) cells. Blood was collected by leukapheresis, and PBMCs were isolated by Ficoll-Histopaque density gradient centrifugation and then cryopreserved in liquid nitrogen vapor phase. Analytical flow cytometry was used to check the purity and quantity of each magnetically sorted T cell population. Each sorted fraction had its genomic DNA isolated and then quantified by UV absorbance on a Nanodrop 2000c. Using the deep immunoSEQ assay, TCR CDR3 regions were amplified from genomic DNA by multiplex PCR. For each cell subset, the extracted genomic DNA was distributed evenly across all wells of several immunoSEQ 96-well plates, and each plate served as one replicate. For sorted subsets, roughly 0.2 ug genomic DNA, equal to tens of thousands of T cell genomes, was loaded into each replicate PCR. Purified libraries were quantified with a Qubit 3.0 fluorometer, sized on a Bioanalyzer 2100, and re-quantified with the KAPA Library Quantification kit. Every immunoSEQ 96-well plate was sequenced on a separate single-read 150-cycle Illumina NextSeq 550 flow cell. The paper's data handling went like this. Because the immunoSEQ output held only junctional sequences and lacked quality scores, the filtering could not match the filtering applied to full-length reads. Sequences were annotated with PyIR, a Python wrapper for IgBLAST v1.9, using IMGT germline references to assign V/J genes and CDR3. Reads were removed for weak V/J assignments (E-value above 1e-6), missing CDR3, stop codons, out-of-frame junctions, or ambiguous translated residues. V3J clonotypes were defined as sequences sharing an identical inferred V gene, J gene, and CDR3 amino acid sequence. Percentage overlap between repertoires was computed as shared unique clonotypes divided by the size of the smaller repertoire. RTK rarefaction, the Chao1 estimator, and Recon v2.1 estimates of unobserved clonotypes were used to assess repertoire richness. Generation probabilities were computed with OLGA for all TCRbeta clonotypes obtained by the gDNA method from a handful of donors. TCRdb stores this immuneACCESS table with in-frame sequences only. Part of the clones is absent; in the studies checked, under half of the shortfall reflects unresolved V genes, and no reason is known for the rest. D and trimming come from the DNA, and the V and J calls and clone size come from that table. The sample profile shows about 120,000 clones; around 65% of them were found once. The ten most abundant clones make up roughly 24% of the sample.

The germline V and J ends show losses of 4 bases and 0 bases respectively, and no gene match explains 4 bases of the junction. As encoded in the germline V gene, CDR1 is MGHRA while CDR2 is YSYEKL. The CDR3 holds 18 amino acids from the cysteine to the phenylalanine. CDR3 DNA is the only sequence kept; it has 54 bases, read in frame from the first base. This clone was detected only once. The antigen it recognizes is unknown. Per-base quality was not reported, and no clone a single base away is much larger than it. What the study reported, not specific to this receptor: Based on pairwise subsampling, the degree of clonotype sharing among donors was expected to be affected by sequencing depth. Rarefaction of sorted-subset datasets indicated incomplete sequencing despite the large sequencing depth. Higher generation probabilities were observed for clonotypes shared by all four sorted-subset donors than for non-shared clonotypes. Across a handful of donors, approximately 4.9% of naive CD4, 3.5% of naive CD8, 2.3% of memory CD4, and 0.3% to 0.45% of memory CD8 clonotypes were shared. Because the study included only a small number of donors, the genetic and exposure-history diversity represented was limited. Naive subsets generally had larger estimated clonotype richness than memory subsets. Sampling was limited to blood, and TCR repertoires in tissue likely differ from TCR repertoires in blood.

This sequence was found in a woman in her twenties or thirties in good health. The material sequenced was memory CD8+ T cells sorted from blood. The cell subset or site label corresponds to: CD45RO+ cells pooled with CCR7-negative TemRA cells. The sequence joins TRBV4-1 to TRBJ2-2; the junction holds 14 bases that match TRBD2. The CDR3 region: CASSPVGLAGANTGELFF. Read as DNA, the sequence is TGCGCCAGCAGCCCCGTGGGACTAGCGGGAGCGAACACCGGGGAGCTGTTTTTT.